One T cell receptor beta chain is described in this entry. Germline V lookup: CDR1 MNHEY, CDR2 SMNVEV (reference sequence). V shed 6 bases, J shed 2 bases, and the junction held 25 bases outside the gene matches. This CDR3 comprises 20 residues. Sequencing used immunoSEQ multiplex PCR; TCRdb keeps in-frame clones, though not all of them. The sample comprises 70,000 to 95,000 clones, 85% to 95% of which are singletons, and approximately 6.3% rests with the top ten. This specimen comes from a study of blood T cell repertoires in COVID-19. Study summary: Italy, Spain and the United States were the sources of the convalescent and acute COVID-19 samples.

This sequence was found in a woman aged 55-70 years with active COVID-19. The specimen was peripheral blood. V and J are TRBV27 and TRBJ2-7; 7 nucleotides match TRBD1. The CDR3 nucleotides are TGTGCCAGCAGCCCACGGGGATACCAGCAAGACAGGGTGGTAACCTACGAGCAGTACTTC. Residues: CASSPRGYQQDRVVTYEQYF.